These T cell receptor beta chains were read from a single sample in a study of OX40 agonist ivuxolimab in advanced cancers. The protocol was immunoSEQ multiplex PCR, while the TCRdb copy is restricted to in-frame clones and leaves out a portion. The sample records around 30,000 clones, about 89% being singletons. The material was CD4+ or CD8+ T cells sorted from blood, obtained in a trial of the OX40 agonist ivuxolimab. Receptors were obtained from an adult with an advanced solid tumor such as melanoma, head and neck, liver or kidney cancer. Each CDR3 is given without its conserved first and last residue.

J gene: TRBJ2-7
V gene: TRBV5-4
CDR3 protein: ASIGELEQY

J gene: TRBJ2-7
V gene: TRBV4-1
CDR3 protein: ASSQEGQGLKQY

J gene: TRBJ1-1
V gene: TRBV7-9
CDR3 protein: ASRPIQGGTEAF

J gene: TRBJ1-2
V gene: TRBV7-9
CDR3 protein: ASSAGTLYGYT

J gene: TRBJ1-5
V gene: TRBV28
CDR3 protein: ANGPRRGFWPQH

J gene: TRBJ2-7
V gene: TRBV13
CDR3 protein: ASSLGPEQY

J gene: TRBJ2-1
V gene: TRBV27
CDR3 protein: ASSLRGRNEQF

J gene: NA
V gene: TRBV19
CDR3 protein: ASSEGRDTYEQY

J gene: TRBJ2-3
V gene: TRBV4-3
CDR3 protein: ASSQGASTSTDTQY

J gene: TRBJ2-7
V gene: TRBV6-1
CDR3 protein: ASRAPLEQY

J gene: TRBJ2-7
V gene: TRBV5-8
CDR3 protein: ASRYGGWQY

J gene: TRBJ2-7
V gene: TRBV27
CDR3 protein: ASSPGLAHYEQY

J gene: TRBJ2-7
V gene: TRBV7-9
CDR3 protein: ASSLEVTDRDYEQY

J gene: TRBJ2-1
V gene: TRBV19
CDR3 protein: ASSIAGTPYNEQF

J gene: TRBJ2-3
V gene: TRBV6-6
CDR3 protein: ASSYRVRGLQDTQY

J gene: TRBJ1-1
V gene: TRBV7-8
CDR3 protein: ASSLVGQGYV

J gene: TRBJ2-3
V gene: TRBV2
CDR3 protein: ASKEGLAGGSTDTQY

J gene: TRBJ2-5
V gene: TRBV27
CDR3 protein: ASSLSVGEGYETQY

J gene: TRBJ2-4
V gene: TRBV27
CDR3 protein: ASSQGVAKNIQY

J gene: TRBJ1-5
V gene: TRBV27
CDR3 protein: ASSSGTGWSQPQH

J gene: TRBJ1-1
V gene: TRBV4-2
CDR3 protein: ASSHFRQNTEAF

J gene: TRBJ2-7
V gene: TRBV10-2
CDR3 protein: ASGTYEQY

J gene: TRBJ2-3
V gene: TRBV10-1
CDR3 protein: ASSETSGGPVDTQY

J gene: TRBJ2-7
V gene: TRBV7-9
CDR3 protein: ASSFGTSGGEQY

J gene: TRBJ1-6
V gene: TRBV9
CDR3 protein: ASSDVGLNSPLH

J gene: TRBJ1-1
V gene: TRBV7-9
CDR3 protein: ASSSLGQGNTEAF

J gene: TRBJ2-4
V gene: TRBV11-2
CDR3 protein: ASSPHLYAAKNIQY

J gene: TRBJ1-1
V gene: TRBV5-6
CDR3 protein: ASSFPLLNTEAF

J gene: TRBJ2-3
V gene: TRBV7-9
CDR3 protein: AILRQGLTDTQY

J gene: TRBJ1-6
V gene: TRBV12-5
CDR3 protein: ASGFPGHSPLH

J gene: TRBJ2-1
V gene: TRBV4-3
CDR3 protein: ASSHPLGHEQF

J gene: TRBJ1-5
V gene: TRBV27
CDR3 protein: ASSLGSNQPQH

J gene: TRBJ2-5
V gene: TRBV4-3
CDR3 protein: ASSQGLAETQY

J gene: TRBJ2-3
V gene: TRBV10-3
CDR3 protein: AIRVFRGTSTDTQY

J gene: TRBJ1-3
V gene: TRBV27
CDR3 protein: ASSFRTPGTGNTIY

J gene: TRBJ2-2
V gene: TRBV19
CDR3 protein: ASSIKAVALNTGELF

J gene: TRBJ2-1
V gene: TRBV27
CDR3 protein: ASRGLAGGGGNEQF

J gene: TRBJ2-3
V gene: TRBV6-5
CDR3 protein: ASSFRESGTDTQY

J gene: TRBJ2-7
V gene: TRBV6-5
CDR3 protein: AAGPTLDYEQY

J gene: TRBJ1-1
V gene: TRBV6-6
CDR3 protein: ASSYVQSNTEAF

J gene: TRBJ2-7
V gene: TRBV6-5
CDR3 protein: ASSYSFGTGANEQY

J gene: TRBJ2-7
V gene: TRBV11-2
CDR3 protein: ASSRGAGTSGYEQY

J gene: TRBJ1-3
V gene: TRBV29-1
CDR3 protein: SVVIRGTASGNTIY